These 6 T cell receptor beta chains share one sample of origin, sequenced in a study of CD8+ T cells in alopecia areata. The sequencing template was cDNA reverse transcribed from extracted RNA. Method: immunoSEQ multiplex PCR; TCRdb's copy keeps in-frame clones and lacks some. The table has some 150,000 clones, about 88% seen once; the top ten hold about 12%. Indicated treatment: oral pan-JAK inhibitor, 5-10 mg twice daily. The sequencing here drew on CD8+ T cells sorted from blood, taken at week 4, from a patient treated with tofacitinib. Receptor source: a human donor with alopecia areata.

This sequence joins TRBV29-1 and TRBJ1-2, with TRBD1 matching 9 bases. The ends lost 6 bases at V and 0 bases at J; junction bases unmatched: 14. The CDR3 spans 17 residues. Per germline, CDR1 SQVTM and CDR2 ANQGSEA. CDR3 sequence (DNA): TGCAGCGTCCCAGAATGGACAGGGGTGAAAACTAACTATGGCTACACCTTC. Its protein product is CSVPEWTGVKTNYGYTF.

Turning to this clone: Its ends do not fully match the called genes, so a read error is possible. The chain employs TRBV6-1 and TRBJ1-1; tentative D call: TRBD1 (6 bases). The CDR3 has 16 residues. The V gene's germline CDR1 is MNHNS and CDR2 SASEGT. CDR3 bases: TGTGCCAGCAGTGCACAAACAGGGAGTTGGAACGCTGAAGCTTTCTTT. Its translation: CASSAQTGSWNAEAFF.

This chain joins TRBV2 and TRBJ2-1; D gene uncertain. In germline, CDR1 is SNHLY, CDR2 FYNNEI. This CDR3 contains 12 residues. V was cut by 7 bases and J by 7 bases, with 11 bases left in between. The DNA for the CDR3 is TGTGCCAGCACCCCGGACGGTAATGAGCAGTTCTTC. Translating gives CASTPDGNEQFF.

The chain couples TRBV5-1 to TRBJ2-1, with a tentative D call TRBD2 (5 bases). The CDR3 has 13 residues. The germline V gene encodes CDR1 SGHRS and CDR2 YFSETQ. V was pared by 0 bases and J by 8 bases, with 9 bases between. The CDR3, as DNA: TGCGCCAGCAGCTTGGGGTTGGGAGATGAGCAGTTCTTC. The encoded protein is CASSLGLGDEQFF.

In DNA, the CDR3 is TGTGCCAGCAGTTTATCGGGACTAGGATGGGCCTACGAGCAGTACTTC. Translating gives CASSLSGLGWAYEQYF. The rearrangement joins TRBV27 to TRBJ2-7; 8 nucleotides line up with TRBD2. J gave up 2 bases and V 0 bases, and 6 bases lay outside the gene matches. The length of the CDR3 is 16 residues. Germline V gives CDR1 MNHEY, CDR2 SMNVEV (reference sequence).

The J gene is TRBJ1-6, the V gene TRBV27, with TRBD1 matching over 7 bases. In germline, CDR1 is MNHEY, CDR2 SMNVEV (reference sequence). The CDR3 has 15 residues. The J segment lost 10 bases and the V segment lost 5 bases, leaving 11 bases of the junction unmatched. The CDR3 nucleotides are TGTGCCAGCAGTGATACCGGGACAGTGTCCTCACCCCTCCACTTT. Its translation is CASSDTGTVSSPLHF.